This T cell receptor (beta chain) was sequenced for a study of blood T cell repertoires in COVID-19. The table came from immunoSEQ multiplex PCR; TCRdb's copy has only in-frame clones and leaves some out. This table has tens of thousands of clones, approximately 70% appearing once. Germline V lookup: CDR1 SQVTM, CDR2 ANQGSEA. This CDR3 is built from 15 residues. V dropped 7 bases and J dropped 0 bases, with 15 bases sitting between them. Recruits, aged roughly 18 to 90 years, lived in 25 or so US areas. Assignments of participants to cohorts depended upon their own reported clinical history. The receptor's source is an older woman who had been exposed to COVID-19. The sequenced sample consisted of PBMCs or T cells enriched from blood (not recorded which). The J gene is TRBJ2-2, the V gene TRBV29-1; D not certain. The CDR3 nucleotides read TGCAGCGCCTCTCGGCAGGCGACGAACACCGGGGAGCTGTTTTTT. Residues: CSASRQATNTGELFF.